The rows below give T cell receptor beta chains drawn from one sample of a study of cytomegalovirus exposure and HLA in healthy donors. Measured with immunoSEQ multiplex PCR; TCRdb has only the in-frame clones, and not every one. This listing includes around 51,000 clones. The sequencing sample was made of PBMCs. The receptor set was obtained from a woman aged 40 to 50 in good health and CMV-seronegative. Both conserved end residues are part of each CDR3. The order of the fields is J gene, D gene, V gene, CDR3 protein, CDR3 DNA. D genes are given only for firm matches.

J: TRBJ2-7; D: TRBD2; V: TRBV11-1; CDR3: CASSLDSGRSSSYEQYF; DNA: TGTGCCAGCAGCTTAGATAGCGGGAGATCAAGCTCCTACGAGCAGTACTTC
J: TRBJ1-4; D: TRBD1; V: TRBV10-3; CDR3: CASKPGQGAVGDEKLFF; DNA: TGTGCCAGCAAGCCGGGACAGGGGGCGGTCGGTGATGAAAAACTGTTTTTT
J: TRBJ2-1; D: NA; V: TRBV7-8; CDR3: CASSLGSSYNEQFF; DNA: TGTGCCAGCAGCTTGGGGAGCTCCTACAATGAGCAGTTCTTC
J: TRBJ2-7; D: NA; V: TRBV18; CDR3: CASSPLSGLAQTYEQYF; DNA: TGTGCCAGCTCACCACTCTCCGGGCTAGCGCAAACCTACGAGCAGTACTTC
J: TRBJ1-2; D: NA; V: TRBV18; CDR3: CASSPQGDANYGYTF; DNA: TGTGCCAGCTCACCACAGGGGGATGCGAACTATGGCTACACCTTC
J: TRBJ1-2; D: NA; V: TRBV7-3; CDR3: CASRNTGMGGYTF; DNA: TGTGCCAGCAGGAACACAGGGATGGGAGGCTACACCTTC
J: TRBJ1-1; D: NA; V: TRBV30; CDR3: CAWSPRFGTEAFF; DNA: TGTGCCTGGAGTCCGCGCTTCGGGACTGAAGCTTTCTTT
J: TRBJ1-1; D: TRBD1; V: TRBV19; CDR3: CASSSGTVNTEAFF; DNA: TGTGCCAGTAGTTCCGGGACAGTGAACACTGAAGCTTTCTTT
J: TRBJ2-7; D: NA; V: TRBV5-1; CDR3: CASSLYGGGVAYEQSF; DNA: TGCGCCAGCAGCTTGTATGGTGGCGGGGTGGCCTACGAGCAGTCCTTC
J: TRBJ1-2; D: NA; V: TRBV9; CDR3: CASSVQLGNYGYTF; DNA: TGTGCCAGCAGCGTCCAACTCGGGAACTATGGCTACACCTTC
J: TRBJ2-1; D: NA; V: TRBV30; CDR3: CASSGLPSSYNEQFF; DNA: TGTGCCTCCTCAGGACTGCCCAGCTCCTACAATGAGCAGTTCTTC
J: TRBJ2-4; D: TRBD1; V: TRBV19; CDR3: CASSDYRGRGAKNIQYF; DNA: TGTGCCAGTAGTGATTACAGGGGGCGGGGGGCCAAAAACATTCAGTACTTC
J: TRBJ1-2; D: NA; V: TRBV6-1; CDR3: CASSVGLYGYTF; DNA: TGTGCCAGCAGTGTCGGTCTCTATGGCTACACCTTC
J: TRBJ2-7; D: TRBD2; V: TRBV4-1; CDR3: CASSQQAGLGYEQYF; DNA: TGCGCCAGCAGCCAACAGGCGGGACTAGGATACGAGCAGTACTTC
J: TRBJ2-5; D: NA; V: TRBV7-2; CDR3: CASSPTRAWETQYF; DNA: TGTGCCAGCAGCCCTACGAGGGCGTGGGAGACCCAGTACTTC
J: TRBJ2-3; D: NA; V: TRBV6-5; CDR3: CATRPGTRWNTQYF; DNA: TGTGCCACCCGACCCGGGACTCGATGGAATACGCAGTATTTT
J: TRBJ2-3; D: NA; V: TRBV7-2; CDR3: CASSRMGGPTDTQYF; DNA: TGTGCCAGCAGCCGAATGGGGGGGCCCACAGATACGCAGTATTTT
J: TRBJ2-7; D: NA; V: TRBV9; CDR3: CASRSDRTYEQYF; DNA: TGTGCCAGCAGAAGCGACAGAACCTACGAGCAGTACTTC
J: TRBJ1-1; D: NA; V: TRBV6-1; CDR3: CASSEDSTARAFF; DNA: TGTGCCAGCAGTGAAGATTCAACAGCACGGGCTTTCTTT
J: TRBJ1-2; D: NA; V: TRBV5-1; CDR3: CASSPGRGDYGYTF; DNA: TGCGCCAGCAGCCCCGGGAGGGGGGACTATGGCTACACCTTC
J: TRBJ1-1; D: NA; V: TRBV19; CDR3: CASSIKRGGTEAFF; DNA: TGTGCCAGTAGTATAAAAAGGGGTGGCACTGAAGCTTTCTTT
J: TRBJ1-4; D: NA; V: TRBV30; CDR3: CAWSVQLGSEKLFF; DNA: TGTGCCTGGAGTGTACAGTTAGGGAGTGAAAAACTGTTTTTT
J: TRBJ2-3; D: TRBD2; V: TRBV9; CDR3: CASSVVSGSNTDTQYF; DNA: TGTGCCAGCAGCGTAGTTAGCGGGAGTAACACAGATACGCAGTATTTT
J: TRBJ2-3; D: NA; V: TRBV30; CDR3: CAWSVPLARRDTQYF; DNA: TGTGCCTGGAGTGTACCCCTAGCGAGACGAGATACGCAGTATTTT
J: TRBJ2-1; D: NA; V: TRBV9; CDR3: CASSVGPGTGTPDNEQFF; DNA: TGTGCCAGCAGCGTAGGCCCGGGGACCGGGACTCCGGACAATGAGCAGTTCTTC
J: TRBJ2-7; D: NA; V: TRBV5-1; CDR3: CASSLTGHPTDEQYF; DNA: TGCGCCAGCAGCTTGACGGGACATCCAACGGACGAGCAGTACTTC
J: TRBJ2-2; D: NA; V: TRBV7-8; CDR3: CASSSAGGLIGELFF; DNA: TGTGCCAGCAGCTCAGCGGGTGGGCTGATCGGGGAGCTGTTTTTT
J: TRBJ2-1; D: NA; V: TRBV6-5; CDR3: CASSYSYSGPVNEQFF; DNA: TGTGCCAGCAGTTACAGTTATTCGGGTCCGGTAAATGAGCAGTTCTTC
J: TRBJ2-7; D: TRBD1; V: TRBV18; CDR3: CASSPWDRGTYEQYF; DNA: TGTGCCAGCTCGCCTTGGGACAGGGGTACCTACGAGCAGTACTTC
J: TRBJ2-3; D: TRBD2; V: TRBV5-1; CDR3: CASSGLAGGSTDTQYF; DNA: TGCGCCAGCAGCGGATTAGCGGGGGGAAGCACAGATACGCAGTATTTT
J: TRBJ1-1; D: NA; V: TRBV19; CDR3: CASMLGGTEAFF; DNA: TGTGCCAGTATGCTGGGAGGGACTGAAGCTTTCTTT
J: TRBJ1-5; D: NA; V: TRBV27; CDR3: CASSFDTNQPQHF; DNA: TGTGCCAGCAGTTTTGACACCAATCAGCCCCAGCATTTT
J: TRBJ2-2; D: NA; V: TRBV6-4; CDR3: CASSDSGTPGTGELFF; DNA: TGTGCCAGCAGTGACTCGGGGACACCCGGGACCGGGGAGCTGTTTTTT
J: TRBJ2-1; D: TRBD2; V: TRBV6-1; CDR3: CAIRLTSAYNEQFF; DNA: TGTGCCATTCGATTAACTAGCGCCTACAATGAGCAGTTCTTC
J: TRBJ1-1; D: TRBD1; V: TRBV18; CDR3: CASSPGLDRANTEAFF; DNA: TGTGCCAGCTCACCGGGTTTGGACAGGGCGAACACTGAAGCTTTCTTT
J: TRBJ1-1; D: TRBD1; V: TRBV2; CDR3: CASRWGQGNLAFF; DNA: TGTGCCAGCAGATGGGGACAGGGGAATCTAGCTTTCTTT
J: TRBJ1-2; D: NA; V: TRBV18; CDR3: CASSPPTASGYTF; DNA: TGTGCCAGCTCACCCCCGACAGCTAGTGGCTACACCTTC
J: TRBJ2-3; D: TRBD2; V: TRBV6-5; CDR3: CASSALAASTDTQYF; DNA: TGTGCCAGCAGTGCTCTAGCGGCTAGCACAGATACGCAGTATTTT
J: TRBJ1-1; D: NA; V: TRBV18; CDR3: CASSPIPGDPRTEAFF; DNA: TGTGCCAGCTCACCAATACCCGGAGACCCCCGGACTGAAGCTTTCTTT
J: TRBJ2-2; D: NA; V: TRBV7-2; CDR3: CASNGQTGELFF; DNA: TGTGCCAGCAATGGACAAACCGGGGAGCTGTTTTTT
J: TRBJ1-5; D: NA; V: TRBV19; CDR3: CASRTGTLSNQPQHF; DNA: TGTGCCAGTAGAACCGGGACACTTAGCAATCAGCCCCAGCATTTT